This T cell receptor beta chain was recorded in a study of lymphopenia after photon versus proton radiotherapy. The study's findings and limits: Under photons, naive T cells and diversity fell while effector/memory populations rose. After lymphocyte nadir, photon-treated repertoires showed oligoclonal expansion, especially CD8+ Temra. Post-nadir TCR diversity decline inversely tracked overall survival among those who died. Better survival with proton therapy was suggested as possible, not demonstrated.

Regarding this clone: Its target is unknown.

V was cut by 1 base and J by 10 bases, with 18 bases left in between. Germline CDR1 SGHRS, CDR2 YFSETQ. This CDR3 contains 15 residues. Data came from immunoSEQ multiplex PCR; TCRdb stores just in-frame clones and leaves some out. The sample shows roughly 41,000 clones, about 84% of them seen only once. The sequence was collected from a man aged 50-60 years with gastric cancer. Sequencing used peripheral blood, obtained from a patient treated with photon-based radiotherapy. The chain recombines TRBV5-1 with TRBJ2-1, with D perhaps given as TRBD1 or TRBD2 (5 bases each). This CDR3 is CASSLQGPPLVEQFF. DNA of the CDR3: TGCGCCAGCAGCTTGCAGGGACCTCCCTTAGTAGAGCAGTTCTTC. Drawing the rest from reference TRBV5-1 and TRBJ2-1, the complete variable domain is KAGVTQTPRYLIKTRGQQVTLSCSPISGHRSVSWYQQTPGQGLQFLFEYFSETQRNKGNFPGRFSGRQFSNSRSEMNVSTLELGDSALYLCASSLQGPPLVEQFFGPGTRLTVL.